Listed here are 18 T cell receptor beta chains from one sample, sequenced in a study of blood T cells in healthy people across ages. Together with a sample-barcoded 5' primer, a J-beta primer mix was included in a second PCR lasting about 7 to 12 cycles. MiXCR, applied by TCRdb to the 5' RACE reads, yields one record per CDR3 protein. Altogether 790,000 or so distinct CDR3 sequences are present, around half being singletons, with the ten largest covering 15% to 20%. What was sequenced was blood. These receptors were taken from an elderly man in good health.

About this clonotype: The junction departs from the called germline gene at one end, perhaps through a read error. CDR3 DNA: TGTGTCAGCAGGCCGGGACTAGCGGGAGTCTACGAGCAGTACTTC. It translates to CVSRPGLAGVYEQYF. The chain has TRBV2 and TRBJ2-5; 14 bases match TRBD2. The better agreement between TRBJ2-7 and the DNA end casts doubt on the J call. From germline, CDR1 is SNHLY and CDR2 FYNNEI. This CDR3 contains 15 residues.

V and J are TRBV10-3 and TRBJ1-2; D may be TRBD1 (5 bases). V was clipped by 0 bases and J by 0 bases, with 14 bases between them. CDR3 length equals 17 residues. Germline V gives CDR1 ENHRY, CDR2 SYGVKD. The CDR3 nucleotides read TGTGCCATCAGTGAGTCGGCGGCCCGGGGGACTAACTATGGCTACACCTTC. It encodes CAISESAARGTNYGYTF.

This clonotype was seen more than once but under ten times. The chain carries TRBV18 and TRBJ2-1, with D uncertain. From germline, CDR1 is KGHSH and CDR2 LQKENI. The V and J ends lost 1 base and 4 bases respectively, with 14 bases between them. CDR3 length equals 16 residues. This CDR3 is CASSPRPQMNYNEQFF. The CDR3, as DNA: TGTGCCAGCTCACCACGGCCCCAGATGAATTACAATGAGCAGTTCTTC. Supplemented by reference TRBV18 and TRBJ2-1, the full variable domain reads NAGVMQNPRHLVRRRGQEARLRCSPMKGHSHVYWYRQLPEEGLKFMVYLQKENIIDESGMPKERFSAEFPKEGPSILRIQQVVRGDSAAYFCASSPRPQMNYNEQFFGPGTRLTVL.

This clonotype appeared a few times. This chain joins TRBV11-2 and TRBJ2-5; 9 positions match TRBD1. The CDR3 totals 16 residues. V shed 5 bases, J shed 5 bases, and the junction held 12 bases outside the gene matches. Germline CDR1 and CDR2: SGHAT and FQNNGV. Here the CDR3 reads CASSKPGTGSRETQYF. CDR3 nucleotide sequence: TGTGCCAGCAGCAAGCCCGGGACAGGGTCCAGGGAGACCCAGTACTTC.

The rearrangement joins TRBV5-1 to TRBJ1-4; 10 bases are shared with TRBD1. V was pared by 4 bases and J by 7 bases, with 7 bases of the junction left unmatched. CDR1 and CDR2 (germline): SGHRS, YFSETQ. The CDR3 is 15 residues long. The CDR3 coding sequence is TGCGCCAGCAGCCCAACCGGGACAGGGGTTGAAAAACTGTTTTTT. Protein: CASSPTGTGVEKLFF.

The chain uses TRBV7-9 and TRBJ2-1, with 9 bases aligning to TRBD1. The J call is in doubt because the DNA end fits TRBJ2-7 better. Germline V gene lookup returns CDR1 SEHNR and CDR2 FQNEAQ (reference sequence). The CDR3 is 20 amino acids. The CDR3 spells CASSLPARTGVFSSYNEQYF. The CDR3 DNA reads TGTGCCAGCAGCTTACCTGCTCGGACAGGGGTCTTTAGCTCCTACAATGAGCAGTACTTC.

There are a few counts of this clonotype. CDR3: CSARGTSGRDEQFF. DNA of the CDR3: TGCAGTGCTAGAGGGACTAGCGGGAGGGATGAGCAGTTCTTC. The chain couples TRBV20-1 to TRBJ2-1; 15 bases match TRBD2. J was trimmed by 8 bases and V by 1 base; bases with no gene match: 0. The germline V gene encodes CDR1 DFQATT and CDR2 SNEGSKA (reference sequence). There are 14 residues in the CDR3.

This clonotype was seen repeatedly, ten times or more. A single base separates this from a much larger clone, so it may be a read error. The V call is TRBV6-6, the J call TRBJ2-7; D remains unclear. This CDR3 spans 11 amino acids. In germline, CDR1 is MNHNY, CDR2 SVGAGI (reference sequence). Written as DNA, the CDR3 is TGTGCCAGCAGTTACTCCCACGAGCAGTACTTC. Protein product: CASSYSHEQYF.

A few counts support this clonotype. The V gene is TRBV6-6, the J gene TRBJ2-1; weak D call: TRBD2 (6 bases). V was cut by 8 bases and J by 3 bases, with 17 bases left in between. The CDR3 extends over 15 amino acids. CDR1 and CDR2 from the germline V gene are MNHNY and SVGAGI (reference sequence). This CDR3 is CASWYRDSDYNEQFF. CDR3 DNA: TGTGCCAGCTGGTATAGGGACTCTGACTACAATGAGCAGTTCTTC.

CDR3 nucleotide sequence: TGCGCCAGCAGCGGGGCGCCAGTTAATGAAAAACTGTTTTTT. Translating it yields CASSGAPVNEKLFF. The chain employs TRBV5-1 and TRBJ1-4, with D tentatively TRBD1 (5 bases). The CDR3 length is 14 residues. V shed 4 bases and J shed 4 bases, with 11 bases lying between them. Germline V gene lookup returns CDR1 SGHRS and CDR2 YFSETQ.

This clonotype turned up a few times. The rearrangement links TRBV7-2 to TRBJ2-3; the D call may be TRBD1 or TRBD2 (5 bases each). The CDR3 totals 16 residues. With 5 bases removed from V and 0 bases from J, the gap between germline ends came to 15 bases. Germline loops: CDR1 SGHTA, CDR2 FQGNSA. The CDR3 is CASSQGTVSSTDTQYF. CDR3 DNA: TGTGCCAGCAGCCAAGGGACGGTCTCTAGCACAGATACGCAGTATTTT.

The chain has TRBV5-1 and TRBJ1-5; 8 nucleotides agree with TRBD1. The CDR3 length is 15 residues. V shed 2 bases, J shed 1 base, and the junction held 2 bases outside the gene matches. Per the germline V gene, CDR1 is SGHRS and CDR2 is YFSETQ. The CDR3 sequence is CASSLWTGSNQPQHF. In DNA, the CDR3 is TGCGCCAGCAGCTTATGGACAGGGAGCAATCAGCCCCAGCATTTT.

The chain recombines TRBV6-6 with TRBJ2-7; 14 bases agree with TRBD2. Per germline, CDR1 MNHNY and CDR2 SVGAGI (reference sequence). There are 17 residues in the CDR3. The V gene end was trimmed by 6 bases and the J gene end by 4 bases; junction bases not matched to a gene: 11. The DNA for the CDR3 is TGTGCCAGCAGGGGACTAGCGGGAGAAGACTTGGTTTACGAGCAGTACTTC. Amino acid sequence: CASRGLAGEDLVYEQYF.

J is TRBJ2-4 and V is TRBV4-1; no clear D gene. The J call is in doubt because the DNA end fits TRBJ2-7 better. The CDR3 length is 15 residues. Germline CDR1 and CDR2: MGHRA and YSYEKL. CDR3 bases: TGCGCCAGCAGCCAAGAGATCCCGGGTACGTACGAGCAGTACTTC. This gives the protein CASSQEIPGTYEQYF.

Concerning this clonotype: This clone may be a read error of a much larger clone one base away. The chain combines TRBV6-6 with TRBJ1-1; a possible D gene is TRBD1 (5 bases). In germline, CDR1 is MNHNY, CDR2 SVGAGI (reference sequence). The CDR3 spans 13 residues. CDR3 sequence (DNA): TGTGTCAGCAGTAAGGACAAGCTTGAGGGGGCTTTCTTT. Its translation: CVSSKDKLEGAFF.

This clonotype was seen only a few times. This chain uses TRBV7-2 with TRBJ1-2; D is undetermined. V was cut by 3 bases and J by 8 bases, with 7 bases left in between. CDR3 length: 11 amino acids. CDR1 is SGHTA, CDR2 FQGNSA, per germline. The chain's CDR3 is CASSFINGYTF. CDR3 nucleotides: TGTGCCAGCAGCTTTATAAACGGCTACACCTTC.

The CDR3 is CAWSVPVMRQYF. As DNA, the CDR3 is TGTGCCTGGAGTGTCCCCGTCATGCGGCAGTACTTC. The gene calls are TRBV30 and TRBJ2-7; D unclear. This CDR3 region has 12 residues. Trimming removed 0 bases at V and 9 bases at J, with 12 bases between. From germline, CDR1 is GTSNPN and CDR2 SVGIG (reference sequence).

The chain recombines TRBV11-3 with TRBJ2-1, with 7 bases identical to TRBD2. The CDR3 is 17 amino acids. Germline CDR1 is SGHNT and CDR2 is YENEEA. The trim removed 0 bases at V and 0 bases at J, leaving 5 bases unmatched. The CDR3 DNA is TGTGCCAGCAGCTTAGATTTCGGCGGGAGCTCCTACAATGAGCAGTTCTTC. It codes for CASSLDFGGSSYNEQFF.